Following are 14 T cell receptor beta chains from one sample sequenced in a study of T cell repertoires in Merkel cell carcinoma (dated by TCRdb to between 2018 and 2021). The library was prepared using the immunoSEQ multiplex PCR assay. Sourced from immuneACCESS, this table was stored by TCRdb with only in-frame sequences that have V and J called. A share of the clones is absent; for the studies checked, an unresolved V gene accounts for under half, and the remainder has no known explanation. Within this sample are 15,000 or so clones, with 76% of them counted one time only. The top ten hold roughly 18% of the sample. The sample was tumor tissue. The receptor set was obtained from an adult with Merkel cell carcinoma.

The V gene is TRBV5-5, the J gene TRBJ1-1; D possibly corresponds to TRBD1 (5 bases). Trimming stripped 0 bases from V and 3 bases from J, with 9 bases between. The CDR3 runs 14 residues. Germline V gene sequence: CDR1 SGHKS, CDR2 YYEKEE (reference sequence). The CDR3 nucleotides read TGTGCCAGCAGCTTGGTAGGGGAACACACTGAAGCTTTCTTT. Its protein is CASSLVGEHTEAFF. Looking up the rest from reference TRBV5-5 and TRBJ1-1 gives the full variable domain: DAGVTQSPTHLIKTRGQQVTLRCSPISGHKSVSWYQQVLGQGPQFIFQYYEKEERGRGNFPDRFSARQFPNYSSELNVNALLLGDSALYLCASSLVGEHTEAFFGQGTRLTVV.

The chain combines TRBV29-1 with TRBJ1-1; 9 bases match TRBD1. The CDR3 covers 15 residues. Unmatched junction bases numbered 13, after V lost 6 bases and J lost 5 bases. Germline values: CDR1 SQVTM, CDR2 ANQGSEA. The CDR3 here is CSVTGQGSNPTEAFF. The CDR3 DNA reads TGCAGCGTCACCGGACAGGGGAGCAACCCTACTGAAGCTTTCTTT.

V is TRBV7-5 and J is TRBJ1-4; the D call TRBD1 from the table was never checked on the DNA. TRBV7-5 constitutes a pseudogene. The CDR3 has 13 amino acids. The DNA for the CDR3 is TGTGCCAGAAGCTCAGACAGGTATGAAAAACTGTTTTTT. Translated: CARSSDRYEKLFF.

The J gene is TRBJ2-4, the V gene TRBV18, with D tentatively TRBD1 or TRBD2 (5 bases each). The CDR3 is 17 amino acids. With 2 bases removed from V and 7 bases from J, the gap between germline ends came to 21 bases. Germline-derived CDR1 and CDR2 are KGHSH and LQKENI. The CDR3 protein is CASSPRAAGTTDNIQYF. The DNA for the CDR3 is TGTGCCAGCTCACCAAGGGCCGCCGGGACCACGGATAACATTCAGTACTTC.

The J gene is TRBJ2-1, the V gene TRBV19; D is unclear. The CDR3 has 13 residues. Germline CDR1 and CDR2: LNHDA and SQIVND (reference sequence). The V end lost 8 bases, the J end lost 0 bases, and 8 bases lay between the germline ends. In nucleotides, the CDR3 is TGTGCCAGTCGAAGGAGCTCCTACAATGAGCAGTTCTTC. Translation gives CASRRSSYNEQFF.

This clone was counted a single time. The CDR3 here is CASSVVGLAGVSGELFF. The CDR3 DNA reads TGTGCCAGCAGCGTAGTGGGTCTAGCGGGAGTTTCCGGGGAGCTGTTTTTT. This chain connects TRBV9 to TRBJ2-2, with 10 bases aligning to TRBD2. Trimming cost V 0 bases and J 6 bases; bases outside gene matches: 8. Germline values: CDR1 SGDLS, CDR2 YYNGEE. The CDR3 has 17 amino acids.

The rearrangement uses TRBV28 and TRBJ1-3, with TRBD1 as a possible D gene (5 bases). Germline V lookup: CDR1 MDHEN, CDR2 SYDVKM. Trimming took off 7 bases at V and 5 bases at J, with 12 bases between the two ends. The CDR3 spans 13 residues. CDR3 DNA sequence: TGTGCCAGCACCTCCGGGGGGAGAAACACCATATATTTT. Translated, it gives CASTSGGRNTIYF.

V and J are TRBV10-3 and TRBJ1-1, with unresolved D. The CDR3 totals 13 residues. V dropped 3 bases and J dropped 5 bases, with 10 bases sitting between them. CDR1 is ENHRY, CDR2 SYGVKD, per germline. CDR3 protein: CAISDGGSTEAFF. CDR3 DNA: TGTGCCATCAGTGACGGCGGAAGTACTGAAGCTTTCTTT.

V gene TRBV11-3 combines with J gene TRBJ1-1; TRBD1 matches 7 bases. With V trimmed by 5 bases and J by 1 base, 10 bases remained unmatched. The CDR3 consists of 16 residues. Germline V gene data show CDR1 as SGHNT and CDR2 as YENEEA. The CDR3 DNA reads as TGTGCCAGCAGCCTCGGAGGGGGCAGAGCGAACACTGAAGCTTTCTTT. Its protein product is CASSLGGGRANTEAFF.

V and J are TRBV27 and TRBJ2-7, with TRBD2 identical over 7 bases. CDR1 is MNHEY, CDR2 SMNVEV, per germline (reference sequence). Trimming removed 3 bases from V and 5 bases from J; junction bases left unmatched: 7. CDR3 length: 14 residues. The CDR3 sequence: CASSLTSREDEQYF. The DNA for the CDR3 is TGTGCCAGCAGTTTGACTAGCCGAGAGGACGAGCAGTACTTC.

The CDR3 spells CASSLNIEGYTF. The CDR3 coding sequence is TGTGCCAGCAGCTTAAACATCGAGGGCTACACCTTC. This chain links TRBV7-2 with TRBJ1-2, with D hard to call. The CDR3 covers 12 residues. The germline CDR1 and CDR2 sequences are SGHTA and FQGNSA. Trimming pared 2 bases from V and 8 bases from J, leaving 9 bases between.

J is TRBJ2-5 and V is TRBV18; 8 positions match TRBD2. V dropped 2 bases and J dropped 5; count of bases not matched to a gene: 7. The CDR3 loop spans 15 amino acids. Per the germline V gene, CDR1 is KGHSH and CDR2 is LQKENI. CDR3 sequence: CASSPAAGVEETQYF. The CDR3 DNA reads TGTGCCAGCTCACCAGCAGCGGGAGTGGAGGAGACCCAGTACTTC.

This clone was observed once. This rearrangement joins TRBV18 to TRBJ1-1, with unresolved D. Trimming left V 3 bases short and J 2 bases short, with 7 bases between. Germline-derived CDR1 and CDR2 are KGHSH and LQKENI. The CDR3 is 13 residues long. CDR3 bases: TGTGCCAGCTCACCCGGGTTAAACACTGAAGCTTTCTTT. Translating gives CASSPGLNTEAFF.

This chain joins TRBV11-3 and TRBJ1-6; perhaps TRBD1 as D (5 bases). This CDR3 comprises 13 residues. Germline lookup yields CDR1 SGHNT and CDR2 YENEEA. The germline V and J ends were trimmed by 3 bases and 10 bases, with 10 bases remaining between them. CDR3 region: CASSLGGDSPLHF. In nucleotides, the CDR3 is TGTGCCAGCAGCTTGGGGGGGGACTCACCCCTCCACTTT.